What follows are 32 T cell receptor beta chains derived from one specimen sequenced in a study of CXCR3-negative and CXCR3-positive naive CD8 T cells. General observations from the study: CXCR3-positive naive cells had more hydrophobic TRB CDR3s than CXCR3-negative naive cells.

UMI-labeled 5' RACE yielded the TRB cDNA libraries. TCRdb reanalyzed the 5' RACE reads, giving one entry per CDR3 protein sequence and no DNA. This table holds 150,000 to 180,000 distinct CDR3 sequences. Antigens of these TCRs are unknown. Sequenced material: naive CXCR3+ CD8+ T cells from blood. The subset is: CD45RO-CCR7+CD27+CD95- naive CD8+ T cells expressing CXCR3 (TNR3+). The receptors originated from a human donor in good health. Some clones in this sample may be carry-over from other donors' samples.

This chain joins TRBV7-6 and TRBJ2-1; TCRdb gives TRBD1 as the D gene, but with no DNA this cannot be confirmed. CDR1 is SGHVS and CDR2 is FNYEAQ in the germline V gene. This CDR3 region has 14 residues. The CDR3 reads CASSPTGSYNEQFF.

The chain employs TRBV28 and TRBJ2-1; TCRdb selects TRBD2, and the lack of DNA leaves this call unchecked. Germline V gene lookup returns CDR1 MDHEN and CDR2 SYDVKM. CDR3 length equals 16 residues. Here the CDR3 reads CASRDGGGATYNEQFF.

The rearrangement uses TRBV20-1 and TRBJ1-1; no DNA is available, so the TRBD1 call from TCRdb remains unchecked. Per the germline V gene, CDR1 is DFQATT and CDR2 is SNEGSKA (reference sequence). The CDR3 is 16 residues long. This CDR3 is CSAGLGAGTMNTEAFF.

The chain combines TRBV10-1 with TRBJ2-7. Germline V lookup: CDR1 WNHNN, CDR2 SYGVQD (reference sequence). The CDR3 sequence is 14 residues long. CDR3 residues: CASSATGSSYEQYF.

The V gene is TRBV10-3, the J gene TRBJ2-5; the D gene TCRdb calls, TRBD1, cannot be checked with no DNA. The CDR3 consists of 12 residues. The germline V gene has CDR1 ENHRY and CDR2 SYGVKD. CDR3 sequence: CAISQGQETQYF.

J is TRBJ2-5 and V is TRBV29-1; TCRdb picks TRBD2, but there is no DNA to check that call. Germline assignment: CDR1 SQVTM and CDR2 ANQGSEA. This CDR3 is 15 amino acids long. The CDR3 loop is CSVECLAGGGETQYF.

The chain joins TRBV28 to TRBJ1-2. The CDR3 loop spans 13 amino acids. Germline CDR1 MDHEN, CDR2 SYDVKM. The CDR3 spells CASSLRANYGYTF.

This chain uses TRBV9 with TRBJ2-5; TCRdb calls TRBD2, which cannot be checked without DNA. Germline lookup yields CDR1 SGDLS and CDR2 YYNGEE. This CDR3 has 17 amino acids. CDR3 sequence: CASSVYPGLAAQETQYF.

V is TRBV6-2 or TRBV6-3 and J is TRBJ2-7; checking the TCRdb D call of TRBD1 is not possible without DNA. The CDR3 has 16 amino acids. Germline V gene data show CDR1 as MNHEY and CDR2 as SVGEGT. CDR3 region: CASSYPNSAGGYEQYF.

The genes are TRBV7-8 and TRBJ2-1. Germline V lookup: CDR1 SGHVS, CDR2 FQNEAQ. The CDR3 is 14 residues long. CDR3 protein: CASSLEIGDNEQFF.

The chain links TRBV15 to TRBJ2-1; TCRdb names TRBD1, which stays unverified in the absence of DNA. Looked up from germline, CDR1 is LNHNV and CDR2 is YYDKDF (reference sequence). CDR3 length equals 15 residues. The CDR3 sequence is CATSRDTGPSNEQFF.

CDR3: CASRGHSGANTGELFF. The rearrangement joins TRBV27 to TRBJ2-2; TCRdb's assignment of TRBD2 cannot be checked, as there is no DNA. Per germline, CDR1 MNHEY and CDR2 SMNVEV (reference sequence). CDR3 length: 16 amino acids.

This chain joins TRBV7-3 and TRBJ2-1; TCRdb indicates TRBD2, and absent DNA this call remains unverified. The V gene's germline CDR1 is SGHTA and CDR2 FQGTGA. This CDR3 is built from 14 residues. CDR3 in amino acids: CASSSLGGDNEQFF.

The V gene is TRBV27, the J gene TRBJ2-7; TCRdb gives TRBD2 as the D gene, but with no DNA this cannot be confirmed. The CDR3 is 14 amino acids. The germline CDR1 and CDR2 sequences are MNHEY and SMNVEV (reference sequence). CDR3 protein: CASSPSALAYEQYF.

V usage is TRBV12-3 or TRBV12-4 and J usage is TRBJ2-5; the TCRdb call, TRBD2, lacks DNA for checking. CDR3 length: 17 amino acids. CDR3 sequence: CASSLPPSGGRQETQYF.

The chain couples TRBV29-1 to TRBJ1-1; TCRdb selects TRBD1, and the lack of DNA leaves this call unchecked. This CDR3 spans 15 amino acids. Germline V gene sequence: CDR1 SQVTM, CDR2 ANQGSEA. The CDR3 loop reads CSVESSSDRGYEAFF.

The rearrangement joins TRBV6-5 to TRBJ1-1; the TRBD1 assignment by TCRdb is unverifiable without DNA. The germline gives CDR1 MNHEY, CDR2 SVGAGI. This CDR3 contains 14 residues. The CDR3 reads CASSQRGVNTEAFF.

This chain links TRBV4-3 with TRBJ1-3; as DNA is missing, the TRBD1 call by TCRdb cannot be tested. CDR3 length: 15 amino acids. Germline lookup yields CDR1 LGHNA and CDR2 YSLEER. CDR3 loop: CASSQGDRAGNTIYF.

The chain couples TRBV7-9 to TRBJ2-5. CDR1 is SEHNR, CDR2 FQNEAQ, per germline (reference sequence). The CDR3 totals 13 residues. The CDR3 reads CASSLTNQETQYF.

CDR3 sequence reads: CASSLISGPITDTQYF. The V call is TRBV28, the J call TRBJ2-3; there is no DNA to check the TCRdb D call of TRBD2. The CDR3 has 16 amino acids. The germline V gene has CDR1 MDHEN and CDR2 SYDVKM.

CDR3: CARDLRKPKQGLRDEQFF. J is TRBJ2-1 and V is TRBV5-1; TCRdb selects TRBD1, and the lack of DNA leaves this call unchecked. This CDR3 is 18 amino acids long. Germline V CDR1 and CDR2: SGHRS, YFSETQ.

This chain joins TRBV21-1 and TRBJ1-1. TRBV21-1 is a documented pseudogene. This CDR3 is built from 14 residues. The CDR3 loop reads CASSKCGWDAEAFF.

The CDR3 here is CASSSLGNEQYF. The genes are TRBV12-3 or TRBV12-4 and TRBJ2-7. The CDR3 is 12 residues long.

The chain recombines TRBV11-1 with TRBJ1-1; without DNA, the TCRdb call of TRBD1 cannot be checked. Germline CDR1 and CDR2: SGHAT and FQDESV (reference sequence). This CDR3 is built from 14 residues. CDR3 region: CASSLTGGLTEAFF.

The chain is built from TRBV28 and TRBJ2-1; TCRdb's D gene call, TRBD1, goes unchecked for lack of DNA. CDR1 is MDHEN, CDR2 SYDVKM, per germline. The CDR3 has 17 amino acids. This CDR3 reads CASSLPETPRPHNEKFF.

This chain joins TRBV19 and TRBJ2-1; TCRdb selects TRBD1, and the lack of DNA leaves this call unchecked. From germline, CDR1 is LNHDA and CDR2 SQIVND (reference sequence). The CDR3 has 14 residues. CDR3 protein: CASSIGAGGNEQFF. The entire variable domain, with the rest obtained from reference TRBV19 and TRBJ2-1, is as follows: DGGITQSPKYLFRKEGQNVTLSCEQNLNHDAMYWYRQDPGQGLRLIYYSQIVNDFQKGDIAEGYSVSREKKESFPLTVTSAQKNPTAFYLCASSIGAGGNEQFFGPGTRLTVL.

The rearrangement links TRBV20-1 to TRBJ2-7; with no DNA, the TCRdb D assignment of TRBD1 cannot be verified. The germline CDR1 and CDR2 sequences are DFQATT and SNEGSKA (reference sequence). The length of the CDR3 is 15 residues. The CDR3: CSARDLDRSSYEQYF.

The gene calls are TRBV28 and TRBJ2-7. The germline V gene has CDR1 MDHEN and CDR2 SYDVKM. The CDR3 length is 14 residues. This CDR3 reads CASSESWVTSEQYF.

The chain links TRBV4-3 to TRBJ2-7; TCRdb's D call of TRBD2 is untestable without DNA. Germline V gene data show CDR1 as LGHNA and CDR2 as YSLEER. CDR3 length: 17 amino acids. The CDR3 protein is CASSQEVAGGQVYEQYF.

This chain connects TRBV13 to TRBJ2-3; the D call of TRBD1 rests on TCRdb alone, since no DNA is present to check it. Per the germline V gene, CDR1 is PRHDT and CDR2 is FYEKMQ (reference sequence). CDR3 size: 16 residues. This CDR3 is CASSLQRDRVTDTQYF.

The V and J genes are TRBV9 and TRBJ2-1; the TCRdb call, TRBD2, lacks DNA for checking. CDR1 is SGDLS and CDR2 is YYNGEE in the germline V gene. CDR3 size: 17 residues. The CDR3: CASSEFPRFSSYNEQFF.

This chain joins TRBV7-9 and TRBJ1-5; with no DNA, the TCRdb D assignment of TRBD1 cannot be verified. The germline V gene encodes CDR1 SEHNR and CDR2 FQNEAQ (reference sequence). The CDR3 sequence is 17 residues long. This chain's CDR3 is CASSSLPRGPGNQPQHF.